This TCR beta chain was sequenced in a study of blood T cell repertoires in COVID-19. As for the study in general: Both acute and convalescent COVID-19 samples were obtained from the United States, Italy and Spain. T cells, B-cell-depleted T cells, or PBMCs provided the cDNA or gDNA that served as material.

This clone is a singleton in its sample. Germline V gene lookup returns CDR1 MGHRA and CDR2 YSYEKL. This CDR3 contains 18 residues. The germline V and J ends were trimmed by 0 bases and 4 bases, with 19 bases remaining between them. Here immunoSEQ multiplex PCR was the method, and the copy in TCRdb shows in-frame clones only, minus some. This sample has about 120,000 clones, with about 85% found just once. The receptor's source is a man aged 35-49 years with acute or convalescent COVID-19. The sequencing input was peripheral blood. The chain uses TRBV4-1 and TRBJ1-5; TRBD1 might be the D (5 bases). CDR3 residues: CASSQDGGVGVRNQPQHF. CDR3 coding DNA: TGCGCCAGCAGCCAAGATGGGGGGGTGGGGGTGAGGAATCAGCCCCAGCATTTT.